This TCR beta chain appears in the sequencing data of a study of control samples from healthy donors and cancer patients. Using immunoSEQ multiplex PCR, the repertoire was profiled, and TCRdb retains in-frame clones only, with some absent. This repertoire shows approximately 150,000 clones, 96% found once; its top ten account for 0.95% to 1.1%. V lost 0 bases and J 6 bases, leaving 15 bases between the germline ends. CDR1 is MNHEY, CDR2 SMNVEV, per germline (reference sequence). The CDR3 is made up of 15 amino acids. What was sequenced was blood. This TCR came from a woman in her 30s in good health. This sequence joins TRBV27 and TRBJ2-7; tentatively, D is TRBD2 (6 bases). CDR3 sequence (DNA): TGTGCCAGCAGTTTATCGCCCTACGGGGGATCCGAGCAGTACTTC. This sequence encodes CASSLSPYGGSEQYF.